A single sample is the source of the 10 T cell receptor beta chains below, sequenced in a study of molecular identifiers for immune sequencing clone quantification. One entry per CDR3 protein results from TCRdb running MiXCR on the PCR reads. The data hold a few hundred thousand distinct CDR3 sequences, with about a quarter observed a single time. The sequencing sample was made of naive CD8+ T cells from blood, with Jurkat cell RNA spiked in. Indicated subset: FACS-sorted CD8+CD4-CCR7+CD45RA+ naive T cells. The source of these receptors is a human donor in good health. Some libraries in this study had Jurkat cell RNA spiked in.

This clonotype came up many times. This chain uses TRBV5-1 with TRBJ2-1, with D perhaps matching TRBD1 (5 bases). The V gene lost 4 bases and the J gene lost 10 bases, with 12 bases spanning the gap. Per the germline V gene, CDR1 is SGHRS and CDR2 is YFSETQ. The CDR3 spans 12 residues. CDR3 nucleotides: TGCGCCAGCAGCCCGACAGACCACGAGCAGTTCTTC. It translates to CASSPTDHEQFF.

This clonotype was found a few times. The V and J genes are TRBV27 and TRBJ2-3; 9 nucleotides match TRBD2. Per the germline V gene, CDR1 is MNHEY and CDR2 is SMNVEV (reference sequence). CDR3 length: 16 amino acids. Losses at the gene ends were 5 bases for V and 1 base for J; bases not matched to a gene: 7. In DNA, the CDR3 is TGTGCCAGCAGTCCTCTAGCGGGGAGGGGCACAGATACGCAGTATTTT. Translation gives CASSPLAGRGTDTQYF.

This clonotype has more than one count but fewer than ten. The V and J genes are TRBV6-5 and TRBJ2-1; D perhaps matches TRBD2 (7 bases). CDR3 size: 14 residues. Germline V gene sequence: CDR1 MNHEY, CDR2 SVGAGI. Trimming stripped 2 bases from V and 7 bases from J, with 12 bases between. This chain's CDR3 is CASSYTGGGNEQFF. Here the CDR3 DNA reads TGTGCCAGCAGTTACACGGGGGGCGGAAATGAGCAGTTCTTC.

Concerning this clonotype: A much larger clone lies one base from this, so it may be a read error. The chain has TRBV28 and TRBJ1-6; D is ambiguous. Germline CDR1 reads MDHEN; CDR2 reads SYDVKM. The CDR3 consists of 13 residues. V dropped 5 bases and J dropped 5 bases, with 7 bases sitting between them. The CDR3 DNA is TGTGCCAGCAGTCCCTCAGATAATTCACCCCTCCACTTT. Translation gives CASSPSDNSPLHF.

The chain employs TRBV13 and TRBJ2-2, with D perhaps TRBD1 (5 bases). From germline, CDR1 is PRHDT and CDR2 FYEKMQ (reference sequence). With 5 bases removed from V and 6 bases from J, the gap between germline ends came to 16 bases. The CDR3 spans 15 residues. The CDR3 coding sequence is TGTGCCAGCAGCCAGAAGGGGATTGTCGCCGGGGAGCTGTTTTTT. This codes for CASSQKGIVAGELFF.

At least ten counts were recorded for this clonotype. The chain is built from TRBV20-1 and TRBJ2-7; D is ambiguous. The CDR3 consists of 13 residues. Germline CDR1 reads DFQATT; CDR2 reads SNEGSKA (reference sequence). Trimming pared 0 bases from V and 3 bases from J, leaving 9 bases between. For the CDR3, the DNA is TGCAGTGCTAGAGAGGTTTTGAGCTACGAGCAGTACTTC. This gives the protein CSAREVLSYEQYF.

The chain uses TRBV5-4 and TRBJ1-1; D is possibly TRBD1 (6 bases). With 5 bases removed from V and 2 bases from J, the gap between germline ends came to 16 bases. Germline CDR1 and CDR2: SGHNT and YYREEE (reference sequence). This CDR3 is built from 15 residues. The CDR3 coding sequence is TGTGCCAGCAGATCATTCGGGGGCCCAAACACTGAAGCTTTCTTT. Its translation: CASRSFGGPNTEAFF.

This clonotype was recorded many times. The chain combines TRBV7-6 with TRBJ1-5, with D tentatively TRBD1 (6 bases). Trimming cost V 5 bases and J 6 bases, with 17 bases left between them. The CDR3 spans 15 residues. In germline, CDR1 is SGHVS, CDR2 FNYEAQ. CDR3 nucleotide sequence: TGTGCCAGCAGCCCATCCCCAGGGGCCCGTCAGCCCCAGCATTTT. Translated, it gives CASSPSPGARQPQHF. The full variable domain, its missing parts supplied by reference TRBV7-6 and TRBJ1-5, is GAGVSQSPRYKVTKRGQDVALRCDPISGHVSLYWYRQALGQGPEFLTYFNYEAQQDKSGLPNDRFSAERPEGSISTLTIQRTEQRDSAMYRCASSPSPGARQPQHFGDGTRLSIL.

This clonotype was seen just once. The rearrangement uses TRBV20-1 and TRBJ2-3, with no clear D. The V and J ends lost 0 bases and 2 bases respectively, with 15 bases between them. Germline-derived CDR1 and CDR2 are DFQATT and SNEGSKA (reference sequence). The CDR3 is made up of 16 amino acids. CDR3 region: CSARDLEDPFTDTQYF. The CDR3 DNA reads TGCAGTGCTAGAGATCTCGAGGATCCCTTCACAGATACGCAGTATTTT.

The V call is TRBV27, the J call TRBJ2-7, with D perhaps assigned TRBD1 or TRBD2 (5 bases each). Trimming cost V 4 bases and J 3 bases, with 10 bases left between them. CDR1 and CDR2 (germline): MNHEY, SMNVEV (reference sequence). The CDR3 consists of 13 residues. The CDR3 protein is CASSSGPRYEQYF. CDR3 in DNA: TGTGCCAGCAGTTCGGGGCCCCGCTACGAGCAGTACTTC.